This TCR beta chain was sequenced in a study of sequential checkpoint blockade in melanoma. Study overall: Patients were randomized 1:1 to nivolumab-then-ipilimumab or ipilimumab-then-nivolumab first-line. Both treatment sequences were followed by maintenance nivolumab.

Assay: immunoSEQ multiplex PCR; the TCRdb copy retains only in-frame clones and omits some. This table holds under 5,000 clones, over 60% found once. Trimming removed 1 base at V and 5 bases at J, with 9 bases between. This CDR3 spans 14 amino acids. Per germline, CDR1 SGHAT and CDR2 FQDESV (reference sequence). The treatment was: randomized to nivolumab then ipilimumab (arm A) or the reverse (arm B). From thawed PBMCs, live CD3+CD8+ cells negative for CD19 and CD56 were sorted. The sequences come from CD8+ T cells sorted from blood (inferred from file names), collected from a patient given nivolumab and ipilimumab in sequence. J is TRBJ2-1 and V is TRBV11-1; no reliable D call. This TCR was recovered from a human donor with melanoma. CDR3 in amino acids: CASSLVPSHNEQFF. CDR3 coding DNA: TGTGCCAGCAGCTTAGTCCCTAGTCACAATGAGCAGTTCTTC.